The present TCR beta chain was sequenced within a study of identical twins. Study findings and constraints: A lower insertion count was a feature of abundant cord blood beta clonotypes, with no such feature in memory repertoires. Among monozygotic twins, out-of-frame TCR alpha sharing exceeded what models predicted.

TCRdb passed the 5' RACE reads through MiXCR, listing each CDR3 protein once. This table has around 1.7 million distinct CDR3 sequences, around a third appearing once. Concerning this clonotype: The antigen is undetermined.

Per germline, CDR1 SQVTM and CDR2 ANQGSEA. There are 14 residues in the CDR3. Trimming took 7 bases from V and 2 from J; bases not matched to a gene: 11. The gene calls are TRBV29-1 and TRBJ2-7, with 7 bases identical to TRBD1. Sequencing used cord blood. This clonotype was sampled from a newborn girl in good health. This chain's CDR3 is CSAKTQGDPYEQYF. DNA for the CDR3: TGCAGCGCGAAGACTCAGGGGGACCCCTACGAGCAGTACTTC.